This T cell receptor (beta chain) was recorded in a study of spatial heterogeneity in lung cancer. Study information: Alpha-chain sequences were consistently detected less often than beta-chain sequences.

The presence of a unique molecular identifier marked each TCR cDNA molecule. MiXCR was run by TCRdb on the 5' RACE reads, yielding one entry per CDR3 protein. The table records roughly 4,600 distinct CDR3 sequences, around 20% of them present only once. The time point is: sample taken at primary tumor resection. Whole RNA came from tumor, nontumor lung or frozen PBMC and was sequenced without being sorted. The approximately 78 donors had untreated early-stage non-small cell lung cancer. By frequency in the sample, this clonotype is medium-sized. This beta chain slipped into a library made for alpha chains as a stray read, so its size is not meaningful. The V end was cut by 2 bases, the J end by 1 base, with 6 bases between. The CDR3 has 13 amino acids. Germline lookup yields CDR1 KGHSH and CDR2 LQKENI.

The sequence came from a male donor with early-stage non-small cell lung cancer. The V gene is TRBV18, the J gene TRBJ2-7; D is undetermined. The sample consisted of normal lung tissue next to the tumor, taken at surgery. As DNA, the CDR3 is TGTGCCAGCTCACCAGACACGTCCTACGAGCAGTACGTC. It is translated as CASSPDTSYEQYV.